The 21 T cell receptor beta chains in this list originate from one sample, sequenced in a study of T cells in Graves' hyperthyroidism and ophthalmopathy. TCR beta CDR3 region amplification was performed from RNA transcripts. First-round RT-PCR of the TCR CDR3 relied on the HTBI primer set. TCRdb reprocessed the multiplex PCR reads via MiXCR and lists one record per CDR3 protein. This sample has 500,000 to 800,000 distinct CDR3 sequences; roughly 14% occur once, and the top ten carry around an eighth. What was sequenced was blood. The receptor source for this set is a woman aged 50 to 65 with Graves' ophthalmopathy.

The rearrangement joins TRBV7-9 to TRBJ2-5; TRBD2 aligns across 7 bases. The V segment lost 5 bases and the J segment 2 bases; nucleotides outside the gene matches: 11. The CDR3 loop spans 16 amino acids. CDR1 is SEHNR and CDR2 is FQNEAQ in the germline V gene (reference sequence). The DNA for the CDR3 is TGTGCCAGCAGCCGGGTGGTTGCTAGCGGACAAGAGACCCAGTACTTC. Amino acid sequence: CASSRVVASGQETQYF.

In its sample, this clonotype was seen many times. The junction departs from germline at one end; a sequencing error may be responsible. The chain combines TRBV2 with TRBJ2-3; D unresolved. Per germline, CDR1 SNHLY and CDR2 FYNNEI. The CDR3 totals 14 residues. CDR3 loop: CATSIVPGTDTQYF. The CDR3 region has the DNA TGTGCCACCAGTATAGTTCCAGGCACAGATACGCAGTATTTT. The whole variable domain, remainder taken from reference TRBV2 and TRBJ2-3, is EPEVTQTPSHQVTQMGQEVILRCVPISNHLYFYWYRQILGQKVEFLVSFYNNEISEKSEIFDDQFSVERPDGSNFTLKIRSTKLEDSAMYFCATSIVPGTDTQYFGPGTRLTVL.

This clonotype was found many times. The chain joins TRBV5-1 to TRBJ1-1; D is undetermined. There are 13 residues in the CDR3. V was shortened by 2 bases and J by 3 bases, with 8 bases between the two germline ends. Germline CDR1 SGHRS, CDR2 YFSETQ. As DNA, the CDR3 is TGCGCCAGCAGCTTTCTAGCGTACACTGAAGCTTTCTTT. Amino acids: CASSFLAYTEAFF.

In this sample, this clonotype turned up many times. The J gene is TRBJ2-3, the V gene TRBV29-1; 9 bases are a match to TRBD2. Trimming cost V 3 bases and J 5 bases; bases outside gene matches: 6. This CDR3 is 14 amino acids long. Looked up from germline, CDR1 is SQVTM and CDR2 is ANQGSEA. CDR3 protein: CSVDGGRAGDTQYF. DNA of the CDR3: TGCAGCGTTGACGGCGGGAGGGCGGGAGATACGCAGTATTTT.

The V call is TRBV20-1, the J call TRBJ1-1; D gene ambiguous. The CDR3 runs 15 residues. V was clipped by 1 base and J by 4 bases, with 16 bases between them. Germline V gives CDR1 DFQATT, CDR2 SNEGSKA (reference sequence). The CDR3 reads CSARAPLFGGTEAFF. CDR3 coding DNA: TGCAGTGCTAGAGCTCCTCTATTTGGTGGCACTGAAGCTTTCTTT.

This clonotype has a count of ten or more. The CDR3 is CASSFIETQYF. The CDR3 DNA follows: TGTGCCAGCAGTTTCATCGAGACCCAGTACTTC. The chain links TRBV12-3 or TRBV12-4 to TRBJ2-5; no clear D. V dropped 3 bases and J dropped 5 bases, with 4 bases sitting between them. This CDR3 is built from 11 residues.

This clonotype was counted ten times or more. V and J are TRBV20-1 and TRBJ2-5; unclear D gene. Trimming pared 1 base from V and 2 bases from J, leaving 8 bases between. Germline CDR1 DFQATT, CDR2 SNEGSKA (reference sequence). The CDR3 consists of 13 residues. The DNA for the CDR3 is TGCAGTGCTAGAGTTGGCAGACAAGAGACCCAGTACTTC. Amino acid sequence: CSARVGRQETQYF.

This clonotype was counted many times. CDR3 DNA sequence: TGCGCCAGCAGCTTGGCCGGAGGCGGCACTAATGAAAAACTGTTTTTT. Its protein is CASSLAGGGTNEKLFF. The chain is built from TRBV5-1 and TRBJ1-4, with unresolved D. V lost 0 bases to trimming and J lost 2 bases, with 11 bases between them. CDR3 length: 16 amino acids. CDR1 and CDR2 from the germline V gene are SGHRS and YFSETQ.

Ten or more counts support this clonotype. V and J are TRBV12-3 or TRBV12-4 and TRBJ1-4, with D possibly matching TRBD1 (6 bases). The CDR3 is 15 amino acids. The V gene lost 8 bases and the J gene lost 5 bases, with 18 bases spanning the gap. This chain's CDR3 is CASGPRGRGNEKLFF. The CDR3 DNA follows: TGTGCCAGCGGCCCCAGGGGCCGCGGGAATGAAAAACTGTTTTTT.

This clonotype was observed many times. CDR3 in amino acids: CASSLVAGGHYTDTQYF. As DNA, the CDR3 is TGTGCCAGCAGCTTAGTGGCGGGAGGACATTACACAGATACGCAGTATTTT. V gene TRBV7-8 combines with J gene TRBJ2-3, with 8 bases identical to TRBD2. J lost 2 bases, V lost 1 base, and 8 bases had no gene match. This CDR3 comprises 17 residues. Germline lookup yields CDR1 SGHVS and CDR2 FQNEAQ. Supplemented by reference TRBV7-8 and TRBJ2-3, the full variable domain reads GAGVSQSPRYKVAKRGQDVALRCDPISGHVSLFWYQQALGQGPEFLTYFQNEAQLDKSGLPSDRFFAERPEGSVSTLKIQRTQQEDSAVYLCASSLVAGGHYTDTQYFGPGTRLTVL.

This clonotype was seen repeatedly, ten times or more. This chain links TRBV7-2 with TRBJ2-5; 9 bases match TRBD1. The V gene end was trimmed by 4 bases and the J gene end by 5 bases; junction bases not matched to a gene: 2. The CDR3 runs 13 residues. Germline CDR1 SGHTA, CDR2 FQGNSA. The CDR3 DNA sequence: TGTGCCAGCAGCTGGACAGGGGTTGAGACCCAGTACTTC. It codes for CASSWTGVETQYF. Filled out from reference TRBV7-2 and TRBJ2-5, the complete variable domain reads GAGVSQSPSNKVTEKGKDVELRCDPISGHTALYWYRQSLGQGLEFLIYFQGNSAPDKSGLPSDRFSAERTGGSVSTLTIQRTQQEDSAVYLCASSWTGVETQYFGPGTRLLVL.

This chain connects TRBV30 to TRBJ1-2; D is perhaps TRBD1 (5 bases). CDR3 length equals 10 residues. V was trimmed by 5 bases and J by 8 bases, leaving 9 bases between them. The germline V gene has CDR1 GTSNPN and CDR2 SVGIG (reference sequence). The CDR3, as DNA: TGTGCCTGGGGCCGGGGGGGCTACACCTTC. As protein: CAWGRGGYTF. The complete variable domain, with remaining parts taken from reference TRBV30 and TRBJ1-2, reads SQTIHQWPATLVQPVGSPLSLECTVEGTSNPNLYWYRQAAGRGLQLLFYSVGIGQISSEVPQNLSASRPQDRQFILSSKKLLLSDSGFYLCAWGRGGYTFGSGTRLTVV.

This clonotype was seen many times. V is TRBV20-1 and J is TRBJ2-1; D might be TRBD1 or TRBD2, each matching 5 bases. The V gene lost 3 bases and the J gene lost 9 bases, with 18 bases spanning the gap. The V gene's germline CDR1 is DFQATT and CDR2 SNEGSKA (reference sequence). The CDR3 contains 14 residues. The CDR3 sequence: CSASSLGDHPEQFF. As DNA, the CDR3 is TGCAGTGCTAGTTCTTTAGGGGACCACCCTGAGCAGTTCTTC.

This clonotype was observed many times. V gene TRBV7-2 combines with J gene TRBJ1-5, with 8 nucleotides matching TRBD1. Germline V lookup: CDR1 SGHTA, CDR2 FQGNSA. Trimming took 0 bases from V and 4 from J; bases not matched to a gene: 5. This CDR3 is 16 amino acids long. The CDR3 protein is CASSLASTGENQPQHF. As DNA, the CDR3 is TGTGCCAGCAGCTTAGCGTCGACAGGGGAAAATCAGCCCCAGCATTTT.

At least ten counts were recorded for this clonotype. The chain joins TRBV28 to TRBJ2-7; 8 bases fit TRBD2. The CDR3 is 13 residues long. Germline V gene lookup returns CDR1 MDHEN and CDR2 SYDVKM. The V and J ends lost 5 bases and 2 bases, in that order; junction bases with no gene match: 2. The CDR3 DNA reads as TGTGCCAGCAGTACGGGAGGGACCTACGAGCAGTACTTC. Residues: CASSTGGTYEQYF.

The chain recombines TRBV2 with TRBJ2-5, with D hard to call. The germline V gene has CDR1 SNHLY and CDR2 FYNNEI. With 3 bases removed from V and 1 base from J, the gap between germline ends came to 9 bases. The CDR3 runs 14 residues. CDR3 protein: CASSDPPRQETQYF. CDR3 in DNA: TGTGCCAGCAGTGATCCCCCCCGCCAAGAGACCCAGTACTTC.

In the case of this clonotype: Relative to the germline gene, one junction end is altered; a read error may explain this. The chain employs TRBV6-2 or TRBV6-3 and TRBJ2-2, with 7 positions matching TRBD1. Germline V gene lookup returns CDR1 MNHEY and CDR2 SVGEGT. The CDR3 is 16 amino acids. As DNA, the CDR3 is TGTGCCAGCAGTTACGCTCCGGGACAGAACACCAGGGAGCTGTTTTTT. Translation: CASSYAPGQNTRELFF.

This clonotype was detected only once. The gene calls are TRBV5-4 and TRBJ2-1, with D tentatively TRBD1 or TRBD2 (5 bases each). In germline, CDR1 is SGHNT, CDR2 YYREEE (reference sequence). This CDR3 is 11 amino acids long. The germline V and J ends were trimmed by 7 bases and 5 bases, with 7 bases remaining between them. The CDR3 nucleotides read TGTGCCAGCGGGGGTAACAATGAGCAGTTCTTC. Translating it yields CASGGNNEQFF.

The chain is built from TRBV10-3 and TRBJ2-2; D may be TRBD2 (5 bases). Trimming pared 3 bases from V and 4 bases from J, leaving 15 bases between. Germline V gene data show CDR1 as ENHRY and CDR2 as SYGVKD. The CDR3 runs to 16 residues. The CDR3 DNA follows: TGTGCCATCAGTGAATATGGCGGGTTGGGCACCGGGGAGCTGTTTTTT. Encoded protein: CAISEYGGLGTGELFF.

This clonotype was seen ten or more times. The chain uses TRBV7-3 and TRBJ2-5, with D possibly matching TRBD2 (5 bases). The CDR3 totals 13 residues. The ends were cut back, 0 bases at V and 5 bases at J, with 7 bases in the middle. The germline V gene has CDR1 SGHTA and CDR2 FQGTGA. CDR3 amino acids: CASSLTDYETQYF. In DNA form, the CDR3 reads TGTGCCAGCAGCTTAACTGACTATGAGACCCAGTACTTC.

This clonotype was detected a few times. The chain links TRBV28 to TRBJ2-7; 9 bases align to TRBD2. The CDR3 spans 15 residues. The V segment lost 3 bases and the J segment 5 bases; nucleotides outside the gene matches: 8. Germline CDR1 MDHEN, CDR2 SYDVKM. The CDR3 region is CASSFRGGRAHEQYF. CDR3 sequence (DNA): TGTGCCAGCAGTTTCCGGGGCGGGAGGGCCCACGAGCAGTACTTC.